The rows below give T cell receptor beta chains drawn from one sample of a study of cytomegalovirus exposure and HLA in healthy donors. The protocol was immunoSEQ multiplex PCR, while the TCRdb copy is restricted to in-frame clones and leaves out a portion. The data contain 95,000 to 110,000 clones, 9.5% to 13% of them singletons. Sequencing was carried out using PBMCs. These receptors all stem from a man in his forties in good health and CMV-seropositive. Both conserved end residues are part of each CDR3. Each record gives: clone size, V gene, CDR3 protein. A clone size is listed for some rows: how often the clone was seen (once, few, many), or a class if it is expanded.

few TRBV2 CASSRDSNQPQHF
once TRBV7-3 CASSSFNTDTQYF
few TRBV6-5 CASSYSTEAFF
- TRBV4-3 CASSQDLGLAGEVTDTQYF
few TRBV11-2 CASSLRAGGPGNEQFF
few TRBV29-1 CSVESGQFYGYTF
few TRBV29-1 CSVGVGTGNEKLFF
few TRBV7-9 CASSRQGAYEQYF
few TRBV5-6 CASSGTRVYQETQYF
- TRBV7-8 CASSLAPKTSGRHTGELFF
many TRBV6-1 CASSEALYSPRNQPQHF
- TRBV7-9 CASSSFFGQGRESGNTIYF
few TRBV25-1 CASGGQGQPQHF
few TRBV7-8 CASSLARVSNQPQHF
few TRBV12-2 CASRLRGQGAVYEQYF
- TRBV5-6 CASSQLGGGRTVEQFF
few TRBV18 CASSPPGAGGPYEQYF
- TRBV7-9 CASSSNSGLAGSGANVLTF
few TRBV5-6 CASSPVAGGSYNEQFF
few TRBV5-6 CASGASGRQYF
- TRBV19 CASSRTGEINQPQHF
- TRBV7-8 CASSLNRAYEQYF
few TRBV7-2 CASSLVTGGNTEAFF